One sample yielded the 29 T cell receptor beta chains listed below, sequenced in a study of T cell responses to AZD1222 COVID-19 vaccine. Clones were sequenced by immunoSEQ multiplex PCR, and TCRdb holds only the in-frame ones, with some missing. The repertoire holds 80,000 to 100,000 clones, with approximately 88% as singletons. The sample consisted of peripheral blood, taken 28 days after the second AZD1222 dose. Receptor source: an adult who received the AZD1222 COVID-19 vaccine.

Worth noting for this clone: Other DNA sequences in the same sample also yield this CDR3. The chain links TRBV5-1 to TRBJ1-1, with D possibly being TRBD1 (5 bases). Germline CDR1 and CDR2: SGHRS and YFSETQ. Trimming shortened V by 0 bases and J by 4 bases, and 13 bases separated the two germline ends. The CDR3 loop spans 15 amino acids. CDR3 region: CASSLVAGSGTEAFF. CDR3 sequence (DNA): TGCGCCAGCAGCTTGGTTGCAGGGTCGGGCACTGAAGCTTTCTTT.

This rearrangement joins TRBV20-1 to TRBJ2-5; D ambiguous. The V end lost 2 bases, the J end lost 5 bases, and 6 bases lay between the germline ends. The CDR3 is made up of 11 amino acids. CDR1 and CDR2 from the germline V gene are DFQATT and SNEGSKA (reference sequence). In nucleotides, the CDR3 is TGCAGTGCTAGACAGAGGGAGACCCAGTACTTC. Protein: CSARQRETQYF.

The genes are TRBV6-5 and TRBJ1-1, with 8 bases that match TRBD1. V lost 6 bases, J lost 4 bases, and 7 bases stayed unmatched. CDR1 is MNHEY, CDR2 SVGAGI, per germline. The length of the CDR3 is 14 residues. CDR3 region: CASSQPDRGTEAFF. CDR3 DNA sequence: TGTGCCAGCAGCCAACCCGACAGGGGCACTGAAGCTTTCTTT.

The chain carries TRBV12-3 or TRBV12-4 and TRBJ1-5; D is unresolved. The CDR3 extends over 13 amino acids. Trimming left V 7 bases short and J 4 bases short, with 11 bases between. CDR3 DNA sequence: TGTGCCAGCACCCCGGACTTTAATCAGCCCCAGCATTTT. This codes for CASTPDFNQPQHF.

The genes are TRBV15 and TRBJ1-4, with a tentative D call TRBD1 (6 bases). The length of the CDR3 is 14 residues. Trimming pared 0 bases from V and 8 bases from J, leaving 10 bases between. Germline V CDR1 and CDR2: LNHNV, YYDKDF (reference sequence). CDR3 sequence reads: CATSRDKGGEKLFF. The DNA of the CDR3 is TGTGCCACCAGCAGAGATAAGGGGGGCGAAAAACTGTTTTTT.

This chain links TRBV19 with TRBJ1-6; TRBD1 is a possible D gene (5 bases). This CDR3 has 14 amino acids. Germline-derived CDR1 and CDR2 are LNHDA and SQIVND (reference sequence). V lost 3 bases, J lost 7 bases, and 10 bases lay in between. The DNA of the CDR3 is TGTGCCAGTAGTATTCCCGGGGGAAATTCACCCCTCCACTTT. Protein: CASSIPGGNSPLHF.

The genes are TRBV20-1 and TRBJ1-1; D is unclear. The germline gives CDR1 DFQATT, CDR2 SNEGSKA (reference sequence). V was cut by 5 bases and J by 4 bases, with 8 bases left in between. The CDR3 is 11 amino acids. CDR3 nucleotides: TGCAGTGCTGAGGTGGGCACTGAAGCTTTCTTT. Protein sequence: CSAEVGTEAFF.

Only one count was recorded for this clone. The chain employs TRBV5-6 and TRBJ2-1; weak D call: TRBD2 (5 bases). Germline V gene sequence: CDR1 SGHDT, CDR2 YYEEEE. The CDR3 length is 15 residues. V was cut by 0 bases and J by 3 bases, with 10 bases left in between. Here the CDR3 reads CASSLVSAGYNEQFF. CDR3 nucleotide sequence: TGTGCCAGCAGCTTGGTGAGCGCGGGCTACAATGAGCAGTTCTTC.

The chain uses TRBV2 and TRBJ1-5, with 9 nucleotides matching TRBD1. Germline CDR1 reads SNHLY; CDR2 reads FYNNEI. V lost 6 bases and J lost 7; bases outside the gene matches: 7. This CDR3 has 14 residues. CDR3 residues: CASRPTGGGQPQHF. CDR3 nucleotides: TGTGCCAGCAGGCCTACAGGGGGCGGGCAGCCCCAGCATTTT.

V usage is TRBV19 and J usage is TRBJ2-2; 12 nucleotides agree with TRBD2. CDR3 length equals 16 residues. J lost 5 bases, V lost 5 bases, and 6 bases had no gene match. From germline, CDR1 is LNHDA and CDR2 SQIVND (reference sequence). CDR3 amino acids: CASSPRTSGVTGELFF. CDR3 DNA: TGTGCCAGTAGTCCTCGGACTAGCGGGGTGACCGGGGAGCTGTTTTTT.

This chain's CDR3 is CASSQGGYNEKLFF. The CDR3 region has the DNA TGTGCCAGCAGCCAAGGGGGATACAATGAAAAACTGTTTTTT. The V and J genes are TRBV14 and TRBJ1-4; D gene unclear. The V gene lost 1 base and the J gene lost 5 bases, with 8 bases spanning the gap. Per the germline V gene, CDR1 is SGHDN and CDR2 is FVKESK. The CDR3 totals 14 residues.

The rearrangement links TRBV7-9 to TRBJ1-1; D is uncertain. Germline CDR1 is SEHNR and CDR2 is FQNEAQ (reference sequence). CDR3 size: 13 residues. With 8 bases removed from V and 0 bases from J, the gap between germline ends came to 10 bases. The DNA for the CDR3 is TGTGCCAGCGGACTAAATATGAACACTGAAGCTTTCTTT. Translated, it gives CASGLNMNTEAFF. Full variable domain (rest looked up from reference TRBV7-9 and TRBJ1-1): DTGVSQNPRHKITKRGQNVTFRCDPISEHNRLYWYRQTLGQGPEFLTYFQNEAQLEKSRLLSDRFSAERPKGSFSTLEIQRTEQGDSAMYLCASGLNMNTEAFFGQGTRLTVV.

This clone was seen just once. The chain is built from TRBV6-2 or TRBV6-3 and TRBJ2-7; D remains unclear. Germline V CDR1 and CDR2: MNHEY, SVGEGT. CDR3 length: 12 amino acids. V was clipped by 5 bases and J by 4 bases, with 9 bases between them. CDR3 in DNA: TGTGCCAGCAGTGACATGGGTTACGAGCAGTACTTC. It specifies CASSDMGYEQYF.

This clone was observed a handful of times. Other nucleotide sequences from this sample produce the same CDR3. V and J are TRBV4-1 and TRBJ1-6; D is ambiguous. Germline loops: CDR1 MGHRA, CDR2 YSYEKL. The CDR3 has 19 amino acids. V shed 0 bases and J shed 6 bases, with 21 bases lying between them. The CDR3 loop is CASSQDTPYRGGINSPLHF. The DNA for the CDR3 is TGCGCCAGCAGCCAAGATACCCCATACCGAGGAGGGATTAATTCACCCCTCCACTTT.

This clone was detected a few times. This sequence joins TRBV2 and TRBJ2-2, with TRBD1 matching 7 bases. Per the germline V gene, CDR1 is SNHLY and CDR2 is FYNNEI. V was pared by 6 bases and J by 0 bases, with 1 base of the junction left unmatched. The CDR3 totals 14 residues. The CDR3 is CASRGTANTGELFF. The CDR3 DNA reads TGTGCCAGCAGGGGGACAGCGAACACCGGGGAGCTGTTTTTT.

This clone appeared once. The chain links TRBV19 to TRBJ2-2; D not resolved. The CDR3 contains 13 residues. CDR1 LNHDA and CDR2 SQIVND come from the germline V gene (reference sequence). Between the trimmed V and J ends, which lost 11 bases and 0 bases, there was a span of 10 bases. The CDR3: CAGRNTNTGELFF. In nucleotides, the CDR3 is TGTGCCGGCCGAAACACGAACACCGGGGAGCTGTTTTTT.

V usage is TRBV3-1 (or the pseudogene TRBV3-2) and J usage is TRBJ2-1, with D perhaps given as TRBD1 or TRBD2 (6 bases each). V lost 5 bases to trimming and J lost 5 bases, with 13 bases between them. Germline CDR1 is LGHDT and CDR2 is YNNKEL (reference sequence). This CDR3 is built from 14 residues. The CDR3 DNA sequence: TGTGCCAGCAGCAGAAGGGGGGCTAACAATGAGCAGTTCTTC. Translated, it gives CASSRRGANNEQFF.

V and J are TRBV5-8 and TRBJ2-1; D might be TRBD2 (6 bases). The ends were cut back, 4 bases at V and 0 bases at J, with 8 bases in the middle. From germline, CDR1 is SGHTS and CDR2 YDEGEE. This CDR3 contains 14 residues. The CDR3 coding sequence is TGTGCCAGCAGCGGGGGGACCTCCTACAATGAGCAGTTCTTC. This translates into CASSGGTSYNEQFF. The full variable domain, completed using reference TRBV5-8 and TRBJ2-1, is EAGVTQSPTHLIKTRGQQATLRCSPISGHTSVYWYQQALGLGLQFLLWYDEGEERNRGNFPPRFSGRQFPNYSSELNVNALELEDSALYLCASSGGTSYNEQFFGPGTRLTVL.

The chain carries TRBV30 and TRBJ1-2, with D possibly being TRBD1 (5 bases). Germline V gene lookup returns CDR1 GTSNPN and CDR2 SVGIG (reference sequence). Trimming stripped 4 bases from V and 8 bases from J, with 17 bases between. The CDR3 is 13 residues long. The CDR3 reads CAWNRGGTEGYTF. CDR3 DNA: TGTGCCTGGAATCGGGGGGGGACTGAGGGCTACACCTTC.

This rearrangement joins TRBV5-1 to TRBJ1-2, with D unresolved. Per germline, CDR1 SGHRS and CDR2 YFSETQ. The CDR3 consists of 13 residues. V was pared by 0 bases and J by 5 bases, with 8 bases between. CDR3 sequence (DNA): TGCGCCAGCAGCTTGGAACTTAGATATGGCTACACCTTC. Translating it yields CASSLELRYGYTF. The full variable domain, in which reference TRBV5-1 and TRBJ1-2 provide the parts outside the CDR3, is KAGVTQTPRYLIKTRGQQVTLSCSPISGHRSVSWYQQTPGQGLQFLFEYFSETQRNKGNFPGRFSGRQFSNSRSEMNVSTLELGDSALYLCASSLELRYGYTFGSGTRLTVV.

This chain links TRBV7-9 with TRBJ2-7; 9 positions match TRBD1. The CDR3 extends over 14 amino acids. Germline CDR1 is SEHNR and CDR2 is FQNEAQ (reference sequence). J was trimmed by 5 bases and V by 8 bases; bases with no gene match: 10. CDR3 amino acids: CASRSGTGMDEQYF. CDR3 nucleotide sequence: TGTGCCAGCCGCTCCGGGACAGGGATGGACGAGCAGTACTTC.

The chain has TRBV19 and TRBJ1-6, with TRBD1 as a possible D gene (5 bases). V lost 2 bases and J lost 0, with 11 bases in between. The length of the CDR3 is 17 residues. Germline CDR1 LNHDA, CDR2 SQIVND (reference sequence). The CDR3 sequence: CASSIRTRSSYNSPLHF. The CDR3 DNA sequence: TGTGCCAGTAGTATACGGACACGCTCCTCCTATAATTCACCCCTCCACTTT.

The CDR3 region is CASTLTGVNTEAFF. The CDR3 DNA sequence: TGTGCCAGTACTCTGACAGGGGTAAACACTGAAGCTTTCTTT. The chain combines TRBV19 with TRBJ1-1, with 8 bases aligning to TRBD1. Germline values: CDR1 LNHDA, CDR2 SQIVND (reference sequence). The CDR3 totals 14 residues. V trimming: 7 bases; J trimming: 2 bases; junction bases outside the gene matches: 6.

The rearrangement uses TRBV19 and TRBJ1-5; TRBD1 is a possible D gene (6 bases). This CDR3 contains 16 residues. Germline V gene data show CDR1 as LNHDA and CDR2 as SQIVND (reference sequence). V was trimmed by 0 bases and J by 6 bases, leaving 15 bases between them. The CDR3 DNA reads as TGTGCCAGTAGTATAGATCGCCAGGGCAGGGGTCAGCCCCAGCATTTT. Translation: CASSIDRQGRGQPQHF. The full variable domain, its missing parts supplied by reference TRBV19 and TRBJ1-5, is DGGITQSPKYLFRKEGQNVTLSCEQNLNHDAMYWYRQDPGQGLRLIYYSQIVNDFQKGDIAEGYSVSREKKESFPLTVTSAQKNPTAFYLCASSIDRQGRGQPQHFGDGTRLSIL.

V and J are TRBV7-9 and TRBJ1-2, with TRBD1 matching over 8 bases. The CDR3 runs 12 residues. V shed 5 bases and J 7 bases; nucleotides not matched to a gene: 3. CDR1 and CDR2 (germline): SEHNR, FQNEAQ (reference sequence). The CDR3 sequence is CASSKGQGGYTF. The CDR3 DNA reads TGTGCCAGCAGCAAAGGACAGGGTGGCTACACCTTC.

This chain links TRBV2 with TRBJ1-4; D not certain. CDR3 length: 12 residues. Germline V gene sequence: CDR1 SNHLY, CDR2 FYNNEI. V lost 6 bases and J lost 12, with 14 bases in between. Here the CDR3 DNA reads TGTGCCAGCAGCCGGGCGAGTCGAGAACTGTTTTTT. Its protein product is CASSRASRELFF.

This clone was counted only a few times. The V gene is TRBV12-3 or TRBV12-4, the J gene TRBJ1-5; D is undetermined. The CDR3 spans 12 residues. V lost 8 bases, J lost 1 base, and 6 bases lay in between. Here the CDR3 DNA reads TGTGCCAGCGCTGACAGCAATCAGCCCCAGCATTTT. Protein: CASADSNQPQHF.

Written as DNA, the CDR3 is TGTGCCAGCTCGCTGGGACAGGGGGAAACTGAAGCTTTCTTT. It specifies CASSLGQGETEAFF. The chain employs TRBV18 and TRBJ1-1, with 11 bases lining up with TRBD1. Per the germline V gene, CDR1 is KGHSH and CDR2 is LQKENI. The length of the CDR3 is 14 residues. V trimming: 6 bases; J trimming: 5 bases; junction bases outside the gene matches: 5.

This clone appeared once. This sequence joins TRBV12-3 or TRBV12-4 and TRBJ1-3; D is unclear. V was pared by 6 bases and J by 4 bases, with 7 bases between. This CDR3 is 12 amino acids long. The CDR3 spells CASSQSGNTIYF. CDR3 nucleotides: TGTGCCAGCAGCCAATCAGGAAACACCATATATTTT.